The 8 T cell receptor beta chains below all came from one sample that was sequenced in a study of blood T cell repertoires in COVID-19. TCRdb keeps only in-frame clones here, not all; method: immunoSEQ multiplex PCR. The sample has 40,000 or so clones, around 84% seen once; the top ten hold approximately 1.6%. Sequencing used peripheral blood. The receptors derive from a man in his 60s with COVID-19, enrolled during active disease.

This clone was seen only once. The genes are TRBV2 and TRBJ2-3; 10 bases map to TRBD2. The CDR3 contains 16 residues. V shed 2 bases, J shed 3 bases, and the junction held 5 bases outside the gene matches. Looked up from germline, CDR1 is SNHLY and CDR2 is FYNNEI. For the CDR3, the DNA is TGTGCCAGCAGTGAAAGGGCTAGCGGGAGAACAGATACGCAGTATTTT. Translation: CASSERASGRTDTQYF.

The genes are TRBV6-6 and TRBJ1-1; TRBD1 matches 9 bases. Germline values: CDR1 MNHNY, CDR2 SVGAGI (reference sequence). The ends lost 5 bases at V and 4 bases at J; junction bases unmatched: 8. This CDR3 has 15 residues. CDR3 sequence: CASSQQGAMSTEAFF. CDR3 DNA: TGTGCCAGCAGTCAACAGGGGGCAATGAGCACTGAAGCTTTCTTT.

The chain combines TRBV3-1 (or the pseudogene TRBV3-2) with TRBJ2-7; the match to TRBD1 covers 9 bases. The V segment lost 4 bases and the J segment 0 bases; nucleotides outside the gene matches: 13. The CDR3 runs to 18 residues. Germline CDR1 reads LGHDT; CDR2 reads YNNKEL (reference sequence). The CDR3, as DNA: TGTGCCAGCAGCCCATTACCGGGACAGGGCGTAAGCTCCTACGAGCAGTACTTC. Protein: CASSPLPGQGVSSYEQYF.

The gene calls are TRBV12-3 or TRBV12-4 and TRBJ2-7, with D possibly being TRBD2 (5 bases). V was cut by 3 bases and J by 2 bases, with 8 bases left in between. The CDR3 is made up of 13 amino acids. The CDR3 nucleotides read TGTGCCAGCAGTTTTCGGGGTACCTACGAGCAGTACTTC. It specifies CASSFRGTYEQYF.

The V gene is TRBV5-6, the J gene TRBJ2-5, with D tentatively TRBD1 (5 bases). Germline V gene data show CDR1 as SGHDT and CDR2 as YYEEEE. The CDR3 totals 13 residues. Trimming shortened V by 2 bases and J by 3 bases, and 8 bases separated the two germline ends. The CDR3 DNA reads TGTGCCAGCAGCTTTGGGGCTGAAGAGACCCAGTACTTC. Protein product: CASSFGAEETQYF. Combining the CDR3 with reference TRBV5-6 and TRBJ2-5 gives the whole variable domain DAGVTQSPTHLIKTRGQQVTLRCSPKSGHDTVSWYQQALGQGPQFIFQYYEEEERQRGNFPDRFSGHQFPNYSSELNVNALLLGDSALYLCASSFGAEETQYFGPGTRLLVL.

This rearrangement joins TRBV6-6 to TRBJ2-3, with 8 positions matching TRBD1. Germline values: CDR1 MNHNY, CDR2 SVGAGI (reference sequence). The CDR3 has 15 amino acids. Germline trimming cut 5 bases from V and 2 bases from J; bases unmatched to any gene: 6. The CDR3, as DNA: TGTGCCAGCAGTAGGACAGGGACCTCCACAGATACGCAGTATTTT. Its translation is CASSRTGTSTDTQYF.

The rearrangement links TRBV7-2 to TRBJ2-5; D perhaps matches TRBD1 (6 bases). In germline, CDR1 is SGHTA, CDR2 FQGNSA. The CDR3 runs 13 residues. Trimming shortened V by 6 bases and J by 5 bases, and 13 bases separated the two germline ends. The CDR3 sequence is CASRSGVGETQYF. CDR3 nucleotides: TGTGCCAGCAGGTCAGGGGTCGGGGAGACCCAGTACTTC.

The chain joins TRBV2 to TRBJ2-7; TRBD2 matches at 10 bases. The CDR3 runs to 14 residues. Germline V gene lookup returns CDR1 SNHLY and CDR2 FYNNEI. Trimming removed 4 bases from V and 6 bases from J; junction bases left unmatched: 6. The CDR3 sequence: CASSVISGRREQYF. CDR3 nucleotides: TGTGCCAGCAGTGTGATTAGCGGGAGGCGCGAGCAGTACTTC.